This TCR beta chain was retrieved from a study of response to subunit inactivated influenza vaccine. Remarks on this clonotype: Its matching antigen is unknown.

TCRdb reprocessed the RT-PCR reads via MiXCR and lists one record per CDR3 protein. The table has around 180,000 distinct CDR3 sequences, about 10% seen once. Study-level findings and limits: Seasonal influenza vaccination, on each occasion, was suggested by the authors to recruit few new T cells.

This sequence originates from a man between 45 and 60 years old who received an inactivated influenza vaccine. Sequences were derived from non-naive T cells sorted from PBMCs, sampled on the day of vaccination.

Here the CDR3 DNA reads TGTGCCAGCAGTAATCCCTACAGGGGTAGGACTCTGTCTGGGGCCAACGTCCTGACTTTC. It translates to CASSNPYRGRTLSGANVLTF. The chain joins TRBV28 to TRBJ2-6; 7 bases agree with TRBD1. CDR1 is MDHEN, CDR2 SYDVKM, per germline. Trimming took 5 bases from V and 1 from J; bases not matched to a gene: 17. This CDR3 is 20 amino acids long.